This TCR beta chain was observed in a study of chemoradiotherapy in HPV16-positive cancers. The overall study: Functional T-cell assays on two HPV16-positive patients' cells defined candidate HPV-specific clones and common TCR motifs.

Study outcomes and limitations: Non-HPV-specific T cells did not expand in tumors during treatment, whereas candidate HPV-specific clones and E7-related motifs did.

As regards this clone: Its antigen is still unknown.

The V end was cut by 6 bases, the J end by 5 bases, with 17 bases between. This CDR3 has 14 amino acids. Per the germline V gene, CDR1 is MDHEN and CDR2 is SYDVKM. Measured with immunoSEQ multiplex PCR; TCRdb has only the in-frame clones, and not every one. The sample lists approximately 8,300 clones, roughly 78% occurring once. Sample collection was performed from a patient who underwent chemoradiotherapy. This receptor was taken from a human donor with HPV-associated anogenital cancer. V usage is TRBV28 and J usage is TRBJ2-7; tentatively, D is TRBD1 or TRBD2 (6 bases each). The CDR3 nucleotides read TGTGCCAGCAGGACCGCAGGGGAGGTTAACGAGCAGTACTTC. This translates into CASRTAGEVNEQYF.